A single TCR beta chain is shown here with its context. The record originates from a study of blood T cell repertoires in COVID-19. The table came from immunoSEQ multiplex PCR; TCRdb's copy has only in-frame clones and leaves some out. The sample yields about 270,000 clones, over 80% seen once. This CDR3 region has 16 residues. CDR1 is MNHNS and CDR2 is SASEGT in the germline V gene. V lost 4 bases to trimming and J lost 3 bases, with 17 bases between them. V and J are TRBV6-1 and TRBJ2-3; D is undetermined. The sequence derives from a woman between 45 and 60 years old with active or convalescent COVID-19. Sequences were obtained from peripheral blood. CDR3 DNA: TGTGCCAGCAGTGGAATTGCGGTCCCGGAGACAGATACGCAGTATTTT. It specifies CASSGIAVPETDTQYF.